This T cell receptor (beta chain) was captured by sequencing in a study of early T cells in non-severe SARS-CoV-2 infection. Study background: The authors sequenced bulk RNA from unsorted whole blood, leaving chains unpaired.

Unique molecular identifiers were attached to individual cDNA molecules. TCRdb re-analysed the 5' RACE reads in MiXCR, keeping a single row per CDR3 protein. The sample records about 30,000 distinct CDR3 sequences, approximately 6.3% being singletons. The CDR3 length is 14 residues. Germline assignment: CDR1 DFQATT and CDR2 SNEGSKA (reference sequence). V gave up 2 bases and J gave up 3 bases; unmatched junction bases: 6. This clonotype occurred many times. Its antigen is not identified. Study results and caveats: VDJdb matches were skewed toward anti-spike CD8 T cell responses.

The receptor was isolated from an adult who was a healthcare worker with PCR-confirmed SARS-CoV-2 infection or an uninfected control (not recorded which). V is TRBV20-1 and J is TRBJ2-7; TRBD1 matches 8 bases. The sequencing input was whole blood. The CDR3 is CSARSGGRGYEQYF. CDR3 nucleotide sequence: TGCAGTGCTAGATCAGGGGGCAGAGGCTACGAGCAGTACTTC.